The 5 T cell receptor beta chains listed next were all sequenced from one sample in a study of cytomegalovirus exposure and HLA in healthy donors. The PCR was carried out with 60 Vbeta primers and 13 Jbeta primers. The protocol was immunoSEQ multiplex PCR, while the TCRdb copy is restricted to in-frame clones and leaves out a portion. This table holds about 86,000 clones, just over 70% found once. Sequenced material: PBMCs. Receptor source: a man aged 55 to 70 in good health and CMV-seronegative.

This clone has just a few counts. One end of the junction is discordant with germline, which a read error may explain. This chain joins TRBV7-7 and TRBJ2-2, with TRBD2 identical over 9 bases. Germline V gene sequence: CDR1 SSHAT, CDR2 FNYEAQ (reference sequence). This CDR3 has 15 residues. CDR3 nucleotides: TGTGCTAGCAGCTTAGCTAGCGGGATTTCCGGGGAGCTGTTTTTT. Amino acids: CASSLASGISGELFF. The full variable domain, its missing parts supplied by reference TRBV7-7 and TRBJ2-2, is GAGVSQSPRYKVTKRGQDVTLRCDPISSHATLYWYQQALGQGPEFLTYFNYEAQPDKSGLPSDRFSAERPEGSISTLTIQRTEQRDSAMYRCASSLASGISGELFFGEGSRLTVL.

The chain has TRBV7-8 and TRBJ1-4; D remains ambiguous. Germline V gene sequence: CDR1 SGHVS, CDR2 FQNEAQ. Trimming pared 2 bases from V and 0 bases from J, leaving 13 bases between. The CDR3 is 17 amino acids. In nucleotides, the CDR3 is TGTGCCAGCAGCTTATTCCGCCCCGGGGCAACTAATGAAAAACTGTTTTTT. Translating gives CASSLFRPGATNEKLFF.

The chain carries TRBV7-2 and TRBJ2-3; 13 bases match TRBD2. Trimming cost V 6 bases and J 6 bases; bases outside gene matches: 3. This CDR3 is 14 amino acids long. Germline V CDR1 and CDR2: SGHTA, FQGNSA. The CDR3 sequence: CASSTSGGADTQYF. The CDR3 DNA is TGTGCCAGCAGTACTAGCGGGGGGGCCGATACGCAGTATTTT.

The chain combines TRBV19 with TRBJ1-1, with 8 bases that match TRBD1. Losses at the gene ends were 5 bases for V and 5 bases for J; bases not matched to a gene: 4. This CDR3 has 13 amino acids. Per the germline V gene, CDR1 is LNHDA and CDR2 is SQIVND (reference sequence). The CDR3: CASSQGQGTEAFF. CDR3 DNA sequence: TGTGCCAGTAGTCAAGGACAGGGAACTGAAGCTTTCTTT.

The V gene is TRBV5-5, the J gene TRBJ1-6; D perhaps matches TRBD1 (5 bases). Trimming took off 4 bases at V and 10 bases at J, with 12 bases between the two ends. CDR1 SGHKS and CDR2 YYEKEE come from the germline V gene (reference sequence). The CDR3 totals 13 residues. The CDR3 spells CASSLRDESPLHF. The CDR3 DNA is TGTGCCAGCAGCCTCAGGGATGAATCACCCCTCCACTTT.